Each of the 27 T cell receptor beta chains below was sequenced from the same sample in a study of beta chain features in type 1 diabetes. Their antigen targets remain unknown. Study-level findings and limits: Significant though moderate, a shortening of TCRB CDR3s appeared in all four CD4+ subsets of Type 1 diabetes patients.

Isolated RNA was reverse transcribed in full, so expressed TCRB transcripts were sequenced. Here immunoSEQ multiplex PCR was the method, and the copy in TCRdb shows in-frame clones only, minus some. The data show about 660,000 clones, with around an eighth seen just once and approximately 0.039% held by the top ten. The sample consisted of naive CD4+ T cells from blood. These receptor sequences come from a man between 18 and 29 years old with type 1 diabetes.

The rearrangement joins TRBV29-1 to TRBJ1-1; D is perhaps TRBD1 (6 bases). The CDR3 extends over 13 amino acids. The germline V gene has CDR1 SQVTM and CDR2 ANQGSEA. Trimming pared 7 bases from V and 5 bases from J, leaving 17 bases between. The CDR3 protein is CSGQEQGRTEAFF. The CDR3, as DNA: TGCAGCGGACAGGAACAGGGTCGGACTGAAGCTTTCTTT.

V gene TRBV6-6 combines with J gene TRBJ1-1, with 9 positions matching TRBD1. The trim removed 8 bases at V and 1 base at J, leaving 2 bases unmatched. In germline, CDR1 is MNHNY, CDR2 SVGAGI (reference sequence). The CDR3 totals 13 residues. The CDR3 spells CASGTGSNTEAFF. The CDR3 bases are TGTGCCAGCGGGACAGGGTCGAACACTGAAGCTTTCTTT.

This clone has just a few counts. The rearrangement joins TRBV20-1 to TRBJ1-5; D is ambiguous. The V end lost 5 bases, the J end lost 7 bases, and 9 bases lay between the germline ends. The CDR3 consists of 11 residues. Germline lookup yields CDR1 DFQATT and CDR2 SNEGSKA (reference sequence). In nucleotides, the CDR3 is TGCAGTGCTGCAGTAGGCCAGCCCCAGCATTTT. Residues: CSAAVGQPQHF.

To note about this clone: Other DNA sequences of this sample code for an identical CDR3. The V call is TRBV30, the J call TRBJ2-2; D gene unclear. V lost 0 bases and J 1 base, leaving 6 bases between the germline ends. This CDR3 has 14 amino acids. In germline, CDR1 is GTSNPN, CDR2 SVGIG (reference sequence). CDR3 nucleotides: TGTGCCTGGAGTGTTATAGAGAACACCGGGGAGCTGTTTTTT. It encodes CAWSVIENTGELFF.

The rearrangement joins TRBV2 to TRBJ2-5; 7 bases match TRBD2. Trimming took 2 bases from V and 4 from J; bases not matched to a gene: 13. This CDR3 contains 17 residues. The germline CDR1 and CDR2 sequences are SNHLY and FYNNEI. In DNA form, the CDR3 reads TGTGCCAGCAGTGAATCCCGAGGCGGGAGAGGGGTAGAGACCCAGTACTTC. Residues: CASSESRGGRGVETQYF.

The chain carries TRBV4-2 and TRBJ2-3; TRBD2 agrees at 12 bases. The CDR3 contains 15 residues. The junction had 1 base not matched to a gene; V was cut back by 6 bases and J by 0 bases. Germline CDR1 is LGHNA and CDR2 is YNFKEQ. In DNA form, the CDR3 reads TGTGCCAGCAGAGGGACTAGCGGGAGCACAGATACGCAGTATTTT. This encodes CASRGTSGSTDTQYF.

This clone was counted a few times. The chain recombines TRBV5-4 with TRBJ2-1; possible D gene TRBD2, 6 bases. This CDR3 has 17 amino acids. Trimming removed 2 bases from V and 7 bases from J, with 22 bases in between. The germline gives CDR1 SGHNT, CDR2 YYREEE (reference sequence). CDR3 region: CASSFVNRDSSSNEQFF. Written as DNA, the CDR3 is TGTGCCAGCAGCTTTGTGAACCGGGACTCTTCTTCAAATGAGCAGTTCTTC.

The table lists this clone with a few counts. V is TRBV28 and J is TRBJ2-2; a weak D match, TRBD1 (6 bases). The CDR3 contains 16 residues. Germline V gene data show CDR1 as MDHEN and CDR2 as SYDVKM. Trimming removed 7 bases from V and 7 bases from J, with 22 bases in between. The CDR3 sequence: CASITSRGTWFGELFF. In DNA form, the CDR3 reads TGTGCCAGCATCACTTCGAGGGGGACCTGGTTCGGGGAGCTGTTTTTT. Looking up the rest from reference TRBV28 and TRBJ2-2 gives the full variable domain: DVKVTQSSRYLVKRTGEKVFLECVQDMDHENMFWYRQDPGLGLRLIYFSYDVKMKEKGDIPEGYSVSREKKERFSLILESASTNQTSMYLCASITSRGTWFGELFFGEGSRLTVL.

This chain links TRBV20-1 with TRBJ2-7; D not resolved. CDR3 size: 11 residues. The V gene's germline CDR1 is DFQATT and CDR2 SNEGSKA (reference sequence). V dropped 3 bases and J dropped 2 bases, with 5 bases sitting between them. The CDR3 spells CSARNPYEQYF. CDR3 in DNA: TGCAGTGCTAGGAACCCCTACGAGCAGTACTTC.

The V call is TRBV29-1, the J call TRBJ2-3; D tentatively fits TRBD1 or TRBD2 (6 bases each). Trimming took 8 bases from V and 4 from J, leaving 19 bases between them. In germline, CDR1 is SQVTM, CDR2 ANQGSEA. The CDR3 contains 14 residues. For the CDR3, the DNA is TGCAGCTCCGGAGGGGGGTACAGTGCAGATACGCAGTATTTT. This sequence encodes CSSGGGYSADTQYF.

V usage is TRBV4-2 and J usage is TRBJ2-5; 13 bases align to TRBD2. The V gene's germline CDR1 is LGHNA and CDR2 YNFKEQ. With V trimmed by 4 bases and J by 2 bases, 7 bases remained unmatched. The CDR3 spans 17 residues. In nucleotides, the CDR3 is TGTGCCAGCAGCCCAGGACTAGCGGGGGTGAGGCAAGAGACCCAGTACTTC. Protein product: CASSPGLAGVRQETQYF.

This clone was seen a handful of times. CDR3 sequence (DNA): TGTGCCAGCAGTCCACACCACGAGACCTACGAGCAGTACTTC. Its translation: CASSPHHETYEQYF. The chain carries TRBV6-5 and TRBJ2-7; D unresolved. The V gene's germline CDR1 is MNHEY and CDR2 SVGAGI. Trimming stripped 5 bases from V and 2 bases from J, with 13 bases between. This CDR3 is built from 14 residues.

This clone was seen a few times. Relative to the germline gene, one junction end is altered; a read error may explain this. This chain joins TRBV7-7 and TRBJ2-1; D is unresolved. The CDR3 runs 13 residues. The germline V gene has CDR1 SSHAT and CDR2 FNYEAQ (reference sequence). CDR3 sequence: CASSSMVENEQFF. CDR3 nucleotides: TGTGCTAGCAGCTCGATGGTTGAAAATGAGCAGTTCTTC.

V gene TRBV6-6 combines with J gene TRBJ1-5, with D uncertain. CDR1 is MNHNY, CDR2 SVGAGI, per germline (reference sequence). The CDR3 has 15 residues. The V end was cut by 3 bases, the J end by 9 bases, with 18 bases between. CDR3 sequence: CASSYERQPPRPQHF. The DNA of the CDR3 is TGTGCCAGCAGTTATGAGAGGCAGCCCCCGCGGCCCCAGCATTTT.

CDR3 region: CAWTGRDEQFF. CDR3 coding DNA: TGTGCCTGGACCGGGAGAGATGAGCAGTTCTTC. The genes are TRBV30 and TRBJ2-1, with D possibly being TRBD2 (6 bases). V lost 4 bases and J 8 bases, leaving 9 bases between the germline ends. This CDR3 spans 11 amino acids. Germline CDR1 is GTSNPN and CDR2 is SVGIG (reference sequence).

This rearrangement joins TRBV28 to TRBJ1-2; 7 nucleotides line up with TRBD1. Trimming cost V 7 bases and J 9 bases; bases outside gene matches: 8. Germline CDR1 MDHEN, CDR2 SYDVKM. The CDR3 extends over 12 amino acids. CDR3 amino acids: CASTYRQGSYTF. In DNA, the CDR3 is TGTGCCAGCACTTACCGACAGGGCAGCTACACCTTC.

The CDR3 bases are TGTGCCATCAGGGATAGCGGGAATCAACGTAGCCGAGTGGAGACCCAGTACTTC. Protein: CAIRDSGNQRSRVETQYF. This chain joins TRBV10-3 and TRBJ2-5, with 8 positions matching TRBD2. Per germline, CDR1 ENHRY and CDR2 SYGVKD. V lost 6 bases, J lost 5 bases, and 20 bases stayed unmatched. The CDR3 runs to 18 residues.

This clone was observed a handful of times. The rearrangement joins TRBV10-3 to TRBJ2-7, with 10 nucleotides matching TRBD2. The trim removed 3 bases at V and 6 bases at J, leaving 5 bases unmatched. Germline lookup yields CDR1 ENHRY and CDR2 SYGVKD. The CDR3 length is 14 residues. The CDR3 DNA follows: TGTGCCATCAGTGATGGACTAGCGGCGGTCGAGCAGTACTTC. Protein sequence: CAISDGLAAVEQYF.

In this sample, this clone turned up a few times. This chain links TRBV27 with TRBJ2-3; the match to TRBD1 covers 7 bases. CDR1 and CDR2 (germline): MNHEY, SMNVEV (reference sequence). There are 13 residues in the CDR3. V shed 6 bases, J shed 6 bases, and the junction held 6 bases outside the gene matches. The CDR3 coding sequence is TGTGCCAGCAGATTCACAGGGGCTGATACGCAGTATTTT. Protein product: CASRFTGADTQYF.

The chain recombines TRBV18 with TRBJ2-7; D gene ambiguous. This CDR3 contains 15 residues. V dropped 0 bases and J dropped 2 bases, with 11 bases sitting between them. Germline CDR1 is KGHSH and CDR2 is LQKENI. The CDR3 DNA sequence: TGTGCCAGCTCACCACCGTCTAGGAGTACCTACGAGCAGTACTTC. Amino acid sequence: CASSPPSRSTYEQYF.

The rearrangement uses TRBV18 and TRBJ2-3, with a tentative D call TRBD1 (6 bases). Germline V gene sequence: CDR1 KGHSH, CDR2 LQKENI. Trimming took off 3 bases at V and 3 bases at J, with 16 bases between the two ends. CDR3 length: 16 amino acids. Here the CDR3 DNA reads TGTGCCAGCTCACCCCTTGCAGGGGCGCGGACAGATACGCAGTATTTT. Its translation: CASSPLAGARTDTQYF.

This clone has just a few counts. The chain recombines TRBV5-5 with TRBJ1-4; D ambiguous. Germline V gene sequence: CDR1 SGHKS, CDR2 YYEKEE (reference sequence). This CDR3 region has 14 residues. Trimming left V 1 base short and J 7 bases short, with 11 bases between. The CDR3 DNA sequence: TGTGCCAGCAGCTTGCAAAGTGGTGGTGAAAAACTGTTTTTT. Protein product: CASSLQSGGEKLFF.

This clone has more than one count but fewer than ten. V usage is TRBV29-1 and J usage is TRBJ1-2; possibly TRBD1 for D (5 bases). V lost 4 bases and J lost 6, with 15 bases in between. This CDR3 region has 13 residues. Germline V lookup: CDR1 SQVTM, CDR2 ANQGSEA. CDR3 amino acids: CSVVPAGEHGYTF. CDR3 nucleotides: TGCAGCGTTGTGCCCGCGGGGGAGCATGGCTACACCTTC.

The chain joins TRBV7-9 to TRBJ1-1; D gene unclear. The V gene's germline CDR1 is SEHNR and CDR2 FQNEAQ (reference sequence). The V end was cut by 0 bases, the J end by 1 base, with 6 bases between. CDR3 length equals 14 residues. CDR3 coding DNA: TGTGCCAGCAGCTTAGCCTGGGCGAACACTGAAGCTTTCTTT. Protein: CASSLAWANTEAFF.

This clone was seen more than once but under ten times. The chain employs TRBV9 and TRBJ2-1; D unresolved. V lost 0 bases and J 4 bases, leaving 11 bases between the germline ends. The germline V gene has CDR1 SGDLS and CDR2 YYNGEE. This CDR3 is built from 15 residues. The CDR3 coding sequence is TGTGCCAGCAGCGTAGGAACGACCTTGTACAATGAGCAGTTCTTC. It specifies CASSVGTTLYNEQFF.

The chain combines TRBV4-2 with TRBJ1-5, with 8 bases aligning to TRBD1. In germline, CDR1 is LGHNA, CDR2 YNFKEQ. The CDR3 runs to 17 residues. V shed 0 bases and J 7 bases; nucleotides not matched to a gene: 11. The CDR3 here is CASSQDHNRGEDQPQHF. The CDR3 DNA reads as TGTGCCAGCAGCCAAGATCATAACAGGGGGGAAGACCAGCCCCAGCATTTT.

The table lists this clone with a few counts. V and J are TRBV15 and TRBJ2-2; D may be TRBD1 (5 bases). The CDR3 is 15 amino acids. Deletions cut 5 bases from V and 4 bases from J, with 14 bases between. CDR1 and CDR2 from the germline V gene are LNHNV and YYDKDF (reference sequence). The CDR3 coding sequence is TGTGCCACCAGCTCAGGGCCGGCTCCCACCGGGGAGCTGTTTTTT. The encoded protein is CATSSGPAPTGELFF.